These T cell receptor beta chains were read from a single sample in a study of shared clonotypes between healthy human individuals. The data were produced by immunoSEQ multiplex PCR, yet TCRdb's version contains in-frame clones alone and is incomplete. Of about 2 million clones in the sample, approximately 95% were seen once. Sequencing was carried out using naive CD4+ T cells sorted from blood. These receptors were taken from a man aged 18 to 35 in good health. CDR3s include the opening cysteine and the closing phenylalanine or tryptophan. The D gene is left open where the match is weak. Size values are once, few and many counts, or a class for expanded clones, and some rows have none.

>TRBJ1-5|TRBV19|TRBD1|-
CASSIKGQGGQPQHF
TGTGCCAGTAGTATAAAGGGTCAGGGGGGCCAGCCCCAGCATTTT
>TRBJ1-5|TRBV2|-|-
CASSGRNQPQHF
TGTGCCAGCAGTGGGCGGAATCAGCCCCAGCATTTT
>TRBJ1-1|TRBV19|-|-
CASRGTPNLNTEAFF
TGTGCCAGTAGAGGGACACCGAATTTGAACACTGAAGCTTTCTTT
>TRBJ2-5|TRBV5-1|-|-
CASSAGLAPETQYF
TGCGCCAGCAGCGCGGGACTCGCACCAGAGACCCAGTACTTC
>TRBJ1-6|TRBV28|-|-
CASSGGGSSSPLHF
TGTGCCAGCAGCGGGGGGGGCAGTTCTTCACCCCTCCACTTT
>TRBJ1-2|TRBV18|-|-
CASSPLLGLGFGYTF
TGTGCCAGCTCACCGCTACTGGGACTCGGCTTTGGCTACACCTTC
>TRBJ1-1|TRBV5-4|TRBD1|-
CASSPGQSSKAFF
TGTGCCAGCAGCCCGGGACAGTCAAGCAAAGCTTTCTTT
>TRBJ2-5|TRBV5-1|TRBD1|-
CASSLAVNSIQGETQYF
TGCGCCAGCAGCTTGGCAGTTAACAGCATACAGGGGGAGACCCAGTACTTC
>TRBJ1-5|TRBV6-9|-|-
CASSYPGQSNQPQHF
TGTGCCAGCAGTTATCCAGGACAGAGCAATCAGCCCCAGCATTTT
>TRBJ2-7|TRBV30|-|-
CAWAGNPYEQYF
TGTGCCTGGGCAGGGAATCCCTACGAGCAGTACTTC
>TRBJ1-2|TRBV5-4|-|-
CASTEDQGGYGYTF
TGTGCCAGCACCGAAGACCAGGGCGGCTATGGCTACACCTTC
>TRBJ2-7|TRBV9|-|-
CASSATGYEQYF
TGTGCCAGCAGCGCAACAGGGTACGAGCAGTACTTC
>TRBJ2-5|TRBV7-2|-|-
CASSRRLHTRRETQYF
TGTGCCAGCAGCCGCCGACTGCATACTAGGAGGGAGACCCAGTACTTC
>TRBJ1-2|TRBV7-9|-|-
CASREMSNYGYTF
TGTGCCAGCAGGGAAATGAGTAACTATGGCTACACCTTC
>TRBJ2-7|TRBV7-2|TRBD2|once
CASSLTSGPYEQYF
TGTGCCAGCAGCTTAACTAGCGGACCCTACGAGCAGTACTTC
>TRBJ1-6|TRBV5-8|-|-
CASTYTGRINSPLHF
TGTGCCAGCACCTATACCGGGAGGATAAATTCACCCCTCCACTTT
>TRBJ2-7|TRBV6-5|TRBD1|-
CASNPGQGIYEQYF
TGTGCCAGCAATCCGGGACAGGGGATCTACGAGCAGTACTTC
>TRBJ1-2|TRBV20-1|-|few
CSAMNGYTF
TGCAGTGCTATGAATGGCTACACCTTC
>TRBJ1-3|TRBV30|TRBD1|-
CAWSPTGGVGNTIYF
TGTGCCTGGAGTCCGACAGGGGGTGTTGGAAACACCATATATTTT
>TRBJ2-3|TRBV2|-|-
CASSGRTDTQYF
TGTGCCAGCAGTGGTCGCACAGATACGCAGTATTTT
>TRBJ1-3|TRBV19|-|few
CASSTTGTNRNTIYF
TGTGCCAGTAGTACCACAGGGACAAACCGCAACACCATATATTTT
>TRBJ1-2|TRBV6-1|TRBD1|-
CASSDPRDRGSDGYTF
TGTGCCAGCAGTGACCCTCGGGACAGGGGTTCGGATGGCTACACCTTC
>TRBJ2-7|TRBV25-1|-|-
CASSESGAGSYEQYF
TGTGCCAGCAGTGAATCCGGAGCTGGCTCCTACGAGCAGTACTTC
>TRBJ1-6|TRBV5-6|-|-
CASSFQPGQYRNSPLHF
TGTGCCAGCAGCTTTCAACCGGGACAATACCGTAATTCACCCCTCCACTTT
>TRBJ2-1|TRBV10-2|TRBD1|once
CASSEPGTGSSYNEQFF
TGCGCCAGCAGTGAACCCGGGACAGGGAGCTCCTACAATGAGCAGTTCTTC
>TRBJ2-5|TRBV30|-|-
CAWNYLRTFRKGETQYF
TGTGCCTGGAATTATCTTCGGACTTTCCGGAAGGGGGAGACCCAGTACTTC
>TRBJ2-2|TRBV5-4|TRBD1|-
CASSKYTGGAGTGELFF
TGTGCCAGCAGCAAATACACAGGGGGCGCGGGCACCGGGGAGCTGTTTTTT
>TRBJ2-5|TRBV5-1|-|-
CASTPGGFQETQYF
TGCGCCAGCACCCCGGGTGGGTTCCAAGAGACCCAGTACTTC
>TRBJ1-3|TRBV30|-|-
CAWSVGGSGNTIYF
TGTGCCTGGAGTGTGGGGGGGAGTGGAAACACCATATATTTT
>TRBJ1-5|TRBV6-5|-|-
CASSYRPGTINQPQHF
TGTGCCAGCAGTTACCGTCCCGGGACGATTAATCAGCCCCAGCATTTT
>TRBJ2-5|TRBV10-3|TRBD2|-
CAISESGLAGDLRETQYF
TGTGCCATCAGTGAGTCTGGGTTAGCGGGGGATTTGAGAGAGACCCAGTACTTC
>TRBJ1-5|TRBV19|TRBD1|-
CASSTGQGSNQPQHF
TGTGCCAGTAGTACTGGACAGGGTAGCAATCAGCCCCAGCATTTT
>TRBJ2-7|TRBV5-1|TRBD1|-
CASSLATGAGTVQYF
TGCGCCAGCAGCTTGGCGACAGGGGCGGGCACGGTGCAGTACTTC
>TRBJ2-7|TRBV27|TRBD1|-
CASSLTGGGSYEQYF
TGTGCCAGCAGTTTGACAGGGGGGGGCTCCTACGAGCAGTACTTC
>TRBJ1-2|TRBV5-8|TRBD1|-
CASSPLWDSNYGYTF
TGTGCCAGTAGCCCGTTGTGGGACAGCAACTATGGCTACACCTTC
>TRBJ2-7|TRBV28|TRBD1|-
CASSRTGTGSYEQYF
TGTGCCAGCAGTAGAACCGGGACAGGGTCGTACGAGCAGTACTTC
>TRBJ1-4|TRBV25-1|TRBD1|-
CASSGDPPRTGEEKLFF
TGTGCCAGCAGTGGTGATCCCCCTAGGACAGGGGAGGAAAAACTGTTTTTT
>TRBJ2-2|TRBV5-1|TRBD2|once
CASSLEGLAGTGELFF
TGCGCCAGCAGCTTGGAGGGACTAGCAGGCACCGGGGAGCTGTTTTTT
>TRBJ2-7|TRBV5-1|TRBD2|-
CASRPLAGGGEQYF
TGCGCCAGCAGGCCACTAGCGGGAGGTGGCGAGCAGTACTTC
>TRBJ1-5|TRBV9|-|-
CASSVAGAGWPQHF
TGTGCCAGCAGCGTAGCCGGGGCTGGGTGGCCCCAGCATTTT
>TRBJ1-1|TRBV11-2|-|-
CASWAGRSAFF
TGTGCCAGCTGGGCAGGCAGGTCTGCTTTCTTT
>TRBJ1-3|TRBV6-5|-|-
CASTGPGNTIYF
TGTGCCAGCACCGGACCCGGAAACACCATATATTTT
>TRBJ2-7|TRBV30|TRBD2|-
CAWSETGTSHYKTYEQYF
TGTGCCTGGAGTGAAACCGGGACTAGCCACTACAAGACCTACGAGCAGTACTTC
>TRBJ1-1|TRBV4-3|-|-
CASSRQTDLNTEAFF
TGCGCCAGCAGCCGCCAGACAGACCTGAACACTGAAGCTTTCTTT
>TRBJ2-1|TRBV18|TRBD1|-
CASSPLRDRGTRNEQFF
TGTGCCAGCTCACCACTCCGGGACAGGGGAACTAGAAATGAGCAGTTCTTC
>TRBJ1-1|TRBV19|-|-
CASSIGHGTAEAFF
TGTGCCAGTAGTATAGGCCACGGGACCGCTGAAGCTTTCTTT
>TRBJ1-3|TRBV6-6|TRBD1|-
CASRDREYTIYF
TGTGCCAGCAGGGACAGGGAATACACCATATATTTT
>TRBJ1-6|TRBV2|-|-
CASSGQALYNSPLHF
TGTGCCAGCAGTGGGCAGGCGCTTTATAATTCACCCCTCCACTTT
>TRBJ1-2|TRBV30|-|-
CACITGPPYGYTF
TGTGCCTGCATAACCGGACCGCCCTATGGCTACACCTTC
>TRBJ1-6|TRBV30|TRBD1|-
CAWVGDRADSPLHF
TGTGCCTGGGTGGGTGACAGGGCAGATTCACCCCTCCACTTT